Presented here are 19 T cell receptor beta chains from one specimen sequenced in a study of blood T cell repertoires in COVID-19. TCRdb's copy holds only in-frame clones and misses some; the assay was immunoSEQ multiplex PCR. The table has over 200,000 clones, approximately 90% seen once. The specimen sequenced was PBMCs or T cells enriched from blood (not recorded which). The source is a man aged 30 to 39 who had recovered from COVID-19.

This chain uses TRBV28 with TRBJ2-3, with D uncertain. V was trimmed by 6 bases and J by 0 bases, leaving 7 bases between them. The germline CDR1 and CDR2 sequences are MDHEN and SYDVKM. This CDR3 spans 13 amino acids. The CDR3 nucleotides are TGTGCCAGCAGAGCTGCTAGCACAGATACGCAGTATTTT. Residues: CASRAASTDTQYF.

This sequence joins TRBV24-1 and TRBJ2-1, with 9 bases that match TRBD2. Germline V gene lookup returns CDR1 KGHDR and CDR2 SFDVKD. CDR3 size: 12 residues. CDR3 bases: TGTGCTACAGGGGAGGCGGGAGGGCCGATGTTCTTC. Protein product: CATGEAGGPMFF.

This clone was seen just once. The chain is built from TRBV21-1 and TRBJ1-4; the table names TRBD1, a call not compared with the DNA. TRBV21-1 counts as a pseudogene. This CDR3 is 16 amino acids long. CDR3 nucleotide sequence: TGTGCCAGCAGCACCGGACCCGGGACAGGTCTCGAAAAACTGTTTTTT. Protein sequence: CASSTGPGTGLEKLFF.

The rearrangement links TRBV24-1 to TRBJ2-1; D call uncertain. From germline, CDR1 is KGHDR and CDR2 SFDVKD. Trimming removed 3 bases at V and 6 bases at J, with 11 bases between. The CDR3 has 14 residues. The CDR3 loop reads CATSDPALGNEQFF. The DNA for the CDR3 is TGTGCCACCAGTGATCCGGCCCTAGGCAATGAGCAGTTCTTC.

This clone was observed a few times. The CDR3 spells CASSIGGIRNEQFF. The CDR3 DNA reads as TGTGCCAGCAGTATTGGCGGGATTCGAAATGAGCAGTTCTTC. This sequence joins TRBV28 and TRBJ2-1; D is possibly TRBD2 (6 bases). Deletions cut 5 bases from V and 7 bases from J, with 15 bases between. CDR3 length equals 14 residues. Germline V gene sequence: CDR1 MDHEN, CDR2 SYDVKM.

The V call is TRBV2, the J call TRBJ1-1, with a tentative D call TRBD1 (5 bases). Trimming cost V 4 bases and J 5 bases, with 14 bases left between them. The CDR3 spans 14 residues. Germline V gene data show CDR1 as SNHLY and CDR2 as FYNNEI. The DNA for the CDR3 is TGTGCCAGCAGTGGGGTTGGCGGGGGTACTGAAGCTTTCTTT. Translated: CASSGVGGGTEAFF. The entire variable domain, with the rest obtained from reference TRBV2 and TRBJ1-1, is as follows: EPEVTQTPSHQVTQMGQEVILRCVPISNHLYFYWYRQILGQKVEFLVSFYNNEISEKSEIFDDQFSVERPDGSNFTLKIRSTKLEDSAMYFCASSGVGGGTEAFFGQGTRLTVV.

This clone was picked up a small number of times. For the CDR3, the DNA is TGTGCCAGCAGCTTAGGAATGAGGGCTCCAGTCTTTACCTATGGCTACACCTTC. This translates into CASSLGMRAPVFTYGYTF. V usage is TRBV11-2 and J usage is TRBJ1-2; the D is unclear. V was clipped by 1 base and J by 4 bases, with 22 bases between them. Germline CDR1 SGHAT, CDR2 FQNNGV. The CDR3 sequence is 18 residues long.

CDR3 in amino acids: CASSLFARTYEQYF. The CDR3 coding sequence is TGTGCCAGCAGTTTATTCGCCAGGACCTACGAGCAGTACTTC. J is TRBJ2-7 and V is TRBV28; the D is unclear. The V gene's germline CDR1 is MDHEN and CDR2 SYDVKM. The CDR3 runs 14 residues. Trimming cost V 1 base and J 2 bases, with 9 bases left between them.

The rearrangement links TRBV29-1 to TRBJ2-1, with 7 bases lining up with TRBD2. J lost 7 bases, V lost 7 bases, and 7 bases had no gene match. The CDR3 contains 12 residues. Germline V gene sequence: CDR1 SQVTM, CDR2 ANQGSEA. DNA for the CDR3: TGCAGCGCAAGGACTAGTATAAATGAGCAGTTCTTC. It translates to CSARTSINEQFF.

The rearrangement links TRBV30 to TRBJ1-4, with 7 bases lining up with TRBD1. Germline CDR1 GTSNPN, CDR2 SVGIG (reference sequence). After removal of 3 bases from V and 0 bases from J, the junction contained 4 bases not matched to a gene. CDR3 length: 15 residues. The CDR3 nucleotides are TGTGCCTGGAGAGGGGACAGTGCAACTAATGAAAAACTGTTTTTT. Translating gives CAWRGDSATNEKLFF.

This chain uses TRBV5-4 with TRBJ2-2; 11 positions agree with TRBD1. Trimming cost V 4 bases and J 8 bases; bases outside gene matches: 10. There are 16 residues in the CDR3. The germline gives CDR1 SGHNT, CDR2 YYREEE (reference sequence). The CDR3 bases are TGTGCCAGCAGCACCGGGACAGGGGGGATTAGAGGGGAGCTGTTTTTT. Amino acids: CASSTGTGGIRGELFF.

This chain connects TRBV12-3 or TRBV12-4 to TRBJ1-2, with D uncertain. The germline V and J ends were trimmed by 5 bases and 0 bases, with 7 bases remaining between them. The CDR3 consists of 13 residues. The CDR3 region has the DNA TGTGCCAGCAGTACACAAGCTAACTATGGCTACACCTTC. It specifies CASSTQANYGYTF.

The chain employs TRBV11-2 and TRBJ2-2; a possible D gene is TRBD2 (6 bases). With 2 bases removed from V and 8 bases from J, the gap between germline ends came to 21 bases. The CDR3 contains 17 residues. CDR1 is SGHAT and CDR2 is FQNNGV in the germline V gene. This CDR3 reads CASSLRGFGSWRGELFF. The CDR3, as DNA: TGTGCCAGCAGCTTACGGGGGTTCGGAAGCTGGAGGGGGGAGCTGTTTTTT.

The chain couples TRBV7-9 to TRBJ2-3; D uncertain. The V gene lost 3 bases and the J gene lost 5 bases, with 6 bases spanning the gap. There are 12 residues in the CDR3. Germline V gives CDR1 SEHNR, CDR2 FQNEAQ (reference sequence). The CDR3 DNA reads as TGTGCCAGCAGCTTGAGGAGAGATACGCAGTATTTT. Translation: CASSLRRDTQYF. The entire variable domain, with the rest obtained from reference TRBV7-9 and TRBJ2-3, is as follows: DTGVSQNPRHKITKRGQNVTFRCDPISEHNRLYWYRQTLGQGPEFLTYFQNEAQLEKSRLLSDRFSAERPKGSFSTLEIQRTEQGDSAMYLCASSLRRDTQYFGPGTRLTVL.

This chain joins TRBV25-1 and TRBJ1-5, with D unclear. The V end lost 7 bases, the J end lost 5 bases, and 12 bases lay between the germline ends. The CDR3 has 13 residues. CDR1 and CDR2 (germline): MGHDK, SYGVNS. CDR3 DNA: TGTGCCAGCACGGCAGGAAATGATCAGCCCCAGCATTTT. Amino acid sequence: CASTAGNDQPQHF.

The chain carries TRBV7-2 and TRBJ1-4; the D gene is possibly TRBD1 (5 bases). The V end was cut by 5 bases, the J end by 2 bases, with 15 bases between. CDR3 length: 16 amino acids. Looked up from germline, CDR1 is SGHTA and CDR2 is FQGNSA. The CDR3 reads CASSRLAGGTNEKLFF. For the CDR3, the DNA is TGTGCCAGCAGCCGCTTAGCGGGGGGGACTAATGAAAAACTGTTTTTT.

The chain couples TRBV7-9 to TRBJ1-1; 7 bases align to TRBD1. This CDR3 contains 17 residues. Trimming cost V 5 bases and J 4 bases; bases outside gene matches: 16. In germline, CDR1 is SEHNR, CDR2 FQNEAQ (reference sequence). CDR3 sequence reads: CASSQRLQTGWFTEAFF. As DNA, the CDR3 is TGTGCCAGCAGCCAACGTTTACAGACAGGGTGGTTCACTGAAGCTTTCTTT.

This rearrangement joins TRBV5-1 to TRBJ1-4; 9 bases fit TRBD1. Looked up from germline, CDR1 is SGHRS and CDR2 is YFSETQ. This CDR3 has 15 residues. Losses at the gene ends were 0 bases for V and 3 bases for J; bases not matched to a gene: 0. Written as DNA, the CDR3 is TGCGCCAGCAGCTTGGGGACAGGGGCTAATGAAAAACTGTTTTTT. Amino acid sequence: CASSLGTGANEKLFF.

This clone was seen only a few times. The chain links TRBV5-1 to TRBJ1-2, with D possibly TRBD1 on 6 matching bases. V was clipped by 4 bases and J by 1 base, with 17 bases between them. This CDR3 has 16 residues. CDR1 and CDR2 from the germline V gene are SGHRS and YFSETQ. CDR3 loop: CASSPYSGQFNYGYTF. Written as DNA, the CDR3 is TGCGCCAGCAGCCCCTACAGCGGACAGTTTAACTATGGCTACACCTTC.